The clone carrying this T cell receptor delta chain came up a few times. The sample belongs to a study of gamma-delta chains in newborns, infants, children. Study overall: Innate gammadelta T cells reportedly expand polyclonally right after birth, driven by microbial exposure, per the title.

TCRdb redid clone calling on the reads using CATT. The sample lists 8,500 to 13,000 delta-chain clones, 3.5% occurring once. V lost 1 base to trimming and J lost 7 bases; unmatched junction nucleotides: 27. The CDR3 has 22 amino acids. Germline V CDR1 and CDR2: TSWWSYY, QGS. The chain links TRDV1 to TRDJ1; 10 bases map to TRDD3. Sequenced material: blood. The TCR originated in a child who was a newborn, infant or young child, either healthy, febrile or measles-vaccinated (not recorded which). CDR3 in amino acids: CALGEPVAPLLHWGMLHRKLIF. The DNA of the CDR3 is TGTGCTCTTGGGGAACCCGTCGCGCCCCTCCTACACTGGGGGATGCTGCATCGTAAACTCATCTTT.